The clone carrying this T cell receptor (beta chain) was picked up a small number of times. Its antigen remains unknown. This CDR3 is built from 16 residues. The J segment lost 8 bases and the V segment lost 4 bases, leaving 13 bases of the junction unmatched. Germline values: CDR1 SGHDT, CDR2 YYEEEE. These data originate in a study of PD-L1 blockade in urothelial cancer. Overall study: The patients first took atezolizumab around 2014, receiving 1,200 mg intravenously every 3 weeks. Per blood sample, T cells had a median of approximately 150,000. Whole-study results and caveats: Below-median pretreatment blood TCR clonality was a predictor of better survival.

Clones were sequenced by immunoSEQ multiplex PCR, and TCRdb holds only the in-frame ones, with some missing. The sample has some 32,000 clones, 75% to 85% seen once. Patients' urothelial carcinoma was locally advanced or metastatic. Here the sequenced sample was PBMCs, taken around atezolizumab (anti-PD-L1) treatment. The sequence derives from a man aged 55 to 70 with urothelial cancer. This chain links TRBV5-6 with TRBJ2-1, with 9 bases fitting TRBD2. The CDR3 DNA sequence: TGTGCCAGCAGCCTAGGTTCGGCGGGGGGGCATCATGAGCAGTTCTTC. This translates into CASSLGSAGGHHEQFF.